This record covers a single T cell receptor (beta chain). The protocol was immunoSEQ multiplex PCR, while the TCRdb copy is restricted to in-frame clones and leaves out a portion. The repertoire holds 350,000 or so clones, with 90% as singletons. The data were taken from a study of blood T cell repertoires in COVID-19. For the study at large: The United States, Italy and Spain provided the acute and convalescent COVID-19 samples. Sources were T cells, B-cell-depleted T cells, or PBMCs; the material itself was cDNA or gDNA.

The germline V and J ends were trimmed by 4 bases and 5 bases, with 14 bases remaining between them. The CDR3 has 15 residues. Germline lookup yields CDR1 KGHSH and CDR2 LQKENI. This receptor was identified in a man between 18 and 35 years old with active or convalescent COVID-19. Specimen: peripheral blood. The V gene is TRBV18, the J gene TRBJ1-4; D not certain. Here the CDR3 reads CASSQTTGRNEKLFF. The CDR3 DNA sequence: TGTGCCAGCTCACAAACGACGGGGAGAAATGAAAAACTGTTTTTT.